The sequence of this T cell receptor (beta chain) was determined in a study of siplizumab effects on memory and regulatory T cells (dated by TCRdb to 2018 to 2020). Regarding the complete study: The study examined how the anti-CD2 antibody siplizumab affects alloreactive T-cell subsets in allogeneic mixed lymphocyte reactions built from human PBMCs. Results the study describes overall, beyond this receptor: Roughly 75-95% of proliferating CD4+ or CD8+ clones could not be assigned a naive or memory phenotype. Siplizumab significantly reduced the cumulative frequency of alloreactive sequences traceable to unstimulated CD4+ memory T cells. Among mappable alloreactive CD4+ clones, an average Treg-derived fraction of over 60% was observed with siplizumab, compared with less than 35% in control reactions. Unstimulated naive T cells appeared to be more diverse than memory T cells, and naive cells seemed to make a substantial contribution to the alloresponse. Sequences below about 10^-5 frequency were poorly captured, so only a minor fraction of alloreactive clones could be mapped to unstimulated subsets. No functional confirmation was obtained for the suppressive function of proliferating Tregs from siplizumab cultures.

Library preparation employed the immunoSEQ multiplex PCR assay. Each sample had some 94,000 TCR templates assayed by the deep sequencing platform. Genomic DNA extracted from sorted T cells was used for TCRbeta CDR3 sequencing. Under the source paper's analysis protocol: Clonal analysis of TCRbeta CDR3 data was done in the R programming language. Alloreactive CD4+ and CD8+ clones were defined by comparing unstimulated samples with post-reaction CFSE-low samples. Alloreactive CD4+ clones were assigned to regulatory or non-regulatory origin by matching sequences to sorted unstimulated Treg and non-Treg repertoires. Drawn from immuneACCESS, this table holds only the in-frame rearrangements with V and J called that TCRdb kept. Clones are partly lost; checked studies trace under half to an unresolved V gene and leave the rest unexplained. V and J calls and clone size come straight from that table; D and trimming were deduced from the DNA. The sample table records 75,000 to 95,000 clones; 85% to 90% of these occur just once. About 15% of the sample is held by the ten biggest clonotypes.

Including the terminal cysteine and phenylalanine, the CDR3 comprises 14 residues. Solely the CDR3 DNA is kept, with 42 bases framed from the first base. The trim is 1 base for V and 8 bases for J, with a gap of 14 bases between the germline ends. Per the germline V gene, SGHDN is the CDR1 and FVKESK is the CDR2. This clone was recorded a few times. The antigen it recognizes is unknown. It has no much larger one-base neighbor in the sample; base qualities were not kept. Sorted unstimulated T cells, along with proliferating T cells recovered from mixed lymphocyte reactions, underwent TCRbeta CDR3 sequencing. Fresh whole blood from over eight HLA-typed healthy donors served as the source for isolating PBMCs.

Here the chain combines TRBV14 and TRBJ1-2; possibly the D gene is TRBD1, per 5 matching bases. The sequenced material came from CD4+ T cells sorted from blood. The receptor's source is a human donor in good health. The sequenced DNA is TGTGCCAGCAGCCAAGGGGGGGTAAAAGGCGGCTACACCTTC. Its translation is CASSQGGVKGGYTF.